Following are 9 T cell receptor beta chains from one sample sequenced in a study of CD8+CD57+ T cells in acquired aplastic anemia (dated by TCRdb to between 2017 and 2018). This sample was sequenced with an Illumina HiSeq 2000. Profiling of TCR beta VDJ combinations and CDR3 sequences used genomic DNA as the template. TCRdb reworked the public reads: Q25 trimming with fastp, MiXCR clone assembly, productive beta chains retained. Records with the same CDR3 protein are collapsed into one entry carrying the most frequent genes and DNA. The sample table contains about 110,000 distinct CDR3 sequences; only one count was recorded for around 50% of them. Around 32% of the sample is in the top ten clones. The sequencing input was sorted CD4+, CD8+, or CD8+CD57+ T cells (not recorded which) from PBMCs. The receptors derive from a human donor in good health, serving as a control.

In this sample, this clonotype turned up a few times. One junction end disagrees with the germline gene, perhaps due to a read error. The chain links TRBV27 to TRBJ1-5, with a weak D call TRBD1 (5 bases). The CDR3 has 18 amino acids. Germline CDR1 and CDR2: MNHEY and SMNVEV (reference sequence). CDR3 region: CASSLSAGIGGSSQPQHF. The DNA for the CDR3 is TGTGCCAGCAGTTTATCGGCAGGGATAGGTGGAAGCAGTCAGCCCCAGCATTTT.

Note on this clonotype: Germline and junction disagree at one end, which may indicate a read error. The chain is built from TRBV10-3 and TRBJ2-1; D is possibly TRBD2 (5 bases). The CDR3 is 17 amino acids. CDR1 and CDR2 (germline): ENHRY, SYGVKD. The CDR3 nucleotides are TGTGCCAGCAGTTTAGGATCGAGCGGTGAAGCTTACAATGAGCAGTTCTTC. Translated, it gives CASSLGSSGEAYNEQFF.

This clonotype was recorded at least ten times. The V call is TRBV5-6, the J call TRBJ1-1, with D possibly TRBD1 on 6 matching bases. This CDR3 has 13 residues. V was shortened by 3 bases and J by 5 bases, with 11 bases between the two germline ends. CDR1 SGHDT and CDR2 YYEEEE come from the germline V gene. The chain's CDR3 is CASSWGQGTEAFF. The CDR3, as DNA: TGTGCCAGCAGCTGGGGGCAGGGTACTGAAGCTTTCTTT.

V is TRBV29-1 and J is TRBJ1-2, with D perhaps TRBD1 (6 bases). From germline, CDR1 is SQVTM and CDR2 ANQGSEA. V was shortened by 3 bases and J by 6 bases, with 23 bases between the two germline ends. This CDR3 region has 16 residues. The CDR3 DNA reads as TGCAGCGTTGATGTTCGGCCTCGAGCGGGGGCCCATGGCTACACCTTC. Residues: CSVDVRPRAGAHGYTF.

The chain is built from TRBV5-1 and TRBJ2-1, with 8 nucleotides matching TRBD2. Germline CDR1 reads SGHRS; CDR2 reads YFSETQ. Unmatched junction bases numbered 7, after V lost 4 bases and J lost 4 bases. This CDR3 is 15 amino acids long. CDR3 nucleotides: TGCGCCAGCAGCCAGAGCGGGGGCGAGTACAATGAGCAGTTCTTC. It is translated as CASSQSGGEYNEQFF.

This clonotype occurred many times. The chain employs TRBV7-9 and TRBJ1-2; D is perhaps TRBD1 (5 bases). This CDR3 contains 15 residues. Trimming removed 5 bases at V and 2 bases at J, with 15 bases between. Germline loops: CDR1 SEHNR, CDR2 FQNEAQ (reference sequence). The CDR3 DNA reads TGTGCCAGCAGCCCTCCCAGGCCAGGGAACTATGGCTACACCTTC. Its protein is CASSPPRPGNYGYTF.

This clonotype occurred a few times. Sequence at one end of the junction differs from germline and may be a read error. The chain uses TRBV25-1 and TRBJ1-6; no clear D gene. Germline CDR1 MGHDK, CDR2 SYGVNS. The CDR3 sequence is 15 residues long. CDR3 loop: CASRAWESDNLPLHF. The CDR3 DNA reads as TGTGCCAGCAGGGCGTGGGAGAGCGACAATTTACCCCTCCACTTT.

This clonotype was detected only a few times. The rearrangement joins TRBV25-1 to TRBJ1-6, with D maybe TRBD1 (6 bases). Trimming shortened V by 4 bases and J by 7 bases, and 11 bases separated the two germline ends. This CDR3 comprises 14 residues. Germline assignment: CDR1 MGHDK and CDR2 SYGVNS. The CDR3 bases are TGTGCCAGCAGTGGGGGGCGCGGGAATTCACCCCTCCACTTT. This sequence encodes CASSGGRGNSPLHF.

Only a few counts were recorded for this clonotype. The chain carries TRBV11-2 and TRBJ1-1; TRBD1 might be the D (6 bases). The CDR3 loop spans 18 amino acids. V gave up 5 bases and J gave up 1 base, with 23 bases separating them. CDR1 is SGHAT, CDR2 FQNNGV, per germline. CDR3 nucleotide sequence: TGTGCCAGCAGCCCCGACCGGGACAAGCTTGGTGGGAACACTGAAGCTTTCTTT. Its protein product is CASSPDRDKLGGNTEAFF.